This T cell receptor beta chain appears in the sequencing data of a study of T cell responses to AZD1222 COVID-19 vaccine. Study summary: Analysis merged second doses at about 4 or about 12 weeks. Study results and caveats: Females made up more of the donors, who were largely white British, and clonal diversity may have come out too low.

As to this clone: Its target is unknown.

This table comes from immunoSEQ multiplex PCR, and its TCRdb copy is limited to in-frame clones, with some not included. The table records about 140,000 clones, roughly 90% of them present only once. The CDR3 is 16 amino acids. The V and J ends lost 3 bases and 4 bases, in that order; junction bases with no gene match: 10. The germline gives CDR1 MNHEY, CDR2 SMNVEV (reference sequence). The sequence was collected from an adult in good health. J is TRBJ1-2 and V is TRBV27; 8 bases agree with TRBD1. Sample: peripheral blood, taken on day 0 of AZD1222 vaccination. CDR3 sequence (DNA): TGTGCCAGCAGTTTGAGGACAGGGTCCAGAGGCTATGGCTACACCTTC. Protein product: CASSLRTGSRGYGYTF.